One and the same sample provided the 3 T cell receptor beta chains below, sequenced in a study of cytomegalovirus exposure and HLA in healthy donors. 60 Vbeta and 13 Jbeta primers were used in PCR. The data were produced by immunoSEQ multiplex PCR, yet TCRdb's version contains in-frame clones alone and is incomplete. The data show roughly 140,000 clones, approximately 84% seen once. Sequencing input: PBMCs. The receptor source for this set is a young woman in good health and CMV-seronegative.

The sample holds one count of this clone. V gene TRBV28 combines with J gene TRBJ1-5; D is perhaps TRBD1 (5 bases). CDR1 and CDR2 from the germline V gene are MDHEN and SYDVKM. Deletions cut 7 bases from V and 1 base from J, with 14 bases between. The CDR3 is 15 residues long. The CDR3 DNA reads TGTGCCAGCAAAACTGGGCAGGGAAGCAATCAGCCCCAGCATTTT. This sequence encodes CASKTGQGSNQPQHF.

This chain's CDR3 is CASTFFTPSGVEETQYF. CDR3 bases: TGTGCCAGCACCTTCTTTACCCCCAGCGGGGTTGAAGAGACCCAGTACTTC. This chain uses TRBV28 with TRBJ2-5; 7 positions agree with TRBD2. The germline CDR1 and CDR2 sequences are MDHEN and SYDVKM. V dropped 7 bases and J dropped 3; count of bases not matched to a gene: 17. The length of the CDR3 is 17 residues.

The genes are TRBV7-5 and TRBJ2-7; TRBD2 was called by the table and not checked on the DNA. TRBV7-5 is an annotated pseudogene. The CDR3 runs to 17 residues. This chain's CDR3 is CARSLGTSGETLGEQYF. The CDR3 DNA reads TGTGCCAGAAGCTTAGGTACTAGCGGGGAAACCCTGGGGGAGCAGTACTTC.